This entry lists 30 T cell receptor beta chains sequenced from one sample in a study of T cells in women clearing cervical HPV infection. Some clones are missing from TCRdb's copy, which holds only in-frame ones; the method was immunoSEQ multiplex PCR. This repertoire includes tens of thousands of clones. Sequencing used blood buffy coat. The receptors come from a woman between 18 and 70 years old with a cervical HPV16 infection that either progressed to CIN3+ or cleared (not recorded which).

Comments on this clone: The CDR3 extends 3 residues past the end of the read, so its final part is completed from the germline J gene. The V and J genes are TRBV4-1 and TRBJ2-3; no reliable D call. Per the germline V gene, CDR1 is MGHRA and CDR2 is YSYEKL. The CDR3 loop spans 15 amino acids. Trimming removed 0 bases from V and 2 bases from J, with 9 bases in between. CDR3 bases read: TGCGCCAGCAGCCAAGACAGTTTAGCCACAGATACG. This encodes CASSQDSLATDT. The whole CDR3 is CASSQDSLATDTQYF.

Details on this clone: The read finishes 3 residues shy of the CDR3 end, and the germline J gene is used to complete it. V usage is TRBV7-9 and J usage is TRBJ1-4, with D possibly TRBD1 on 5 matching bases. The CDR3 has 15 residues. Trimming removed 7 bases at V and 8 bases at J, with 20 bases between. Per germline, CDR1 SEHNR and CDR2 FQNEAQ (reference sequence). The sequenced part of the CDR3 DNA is TGTGCCAGCAACCGCGGCGCGGGGCCGGGGGAAAAA. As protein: CASNRGAGPGEK. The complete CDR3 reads CASNRGAGPGEKLFF.

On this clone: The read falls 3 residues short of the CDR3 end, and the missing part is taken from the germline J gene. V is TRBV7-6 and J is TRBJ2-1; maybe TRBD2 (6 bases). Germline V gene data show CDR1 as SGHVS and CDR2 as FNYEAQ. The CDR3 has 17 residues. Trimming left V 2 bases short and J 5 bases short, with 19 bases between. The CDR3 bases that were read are TGTGCCAGCAGCTTAAGACCCCCTAGCGCTACTAACAATGAG. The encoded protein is CASSLRPPSATNNE. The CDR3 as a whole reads CASSLRPPSATNNEQFF.

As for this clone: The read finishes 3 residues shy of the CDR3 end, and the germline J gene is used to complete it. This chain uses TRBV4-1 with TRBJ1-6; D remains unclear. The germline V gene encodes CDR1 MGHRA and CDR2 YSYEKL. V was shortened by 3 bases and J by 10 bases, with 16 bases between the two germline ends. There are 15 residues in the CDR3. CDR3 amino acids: CASSHSGSEGSPLHF. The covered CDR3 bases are TGCGCCAGCAGCCACTCAGGATCCGAAGGATCACCC.

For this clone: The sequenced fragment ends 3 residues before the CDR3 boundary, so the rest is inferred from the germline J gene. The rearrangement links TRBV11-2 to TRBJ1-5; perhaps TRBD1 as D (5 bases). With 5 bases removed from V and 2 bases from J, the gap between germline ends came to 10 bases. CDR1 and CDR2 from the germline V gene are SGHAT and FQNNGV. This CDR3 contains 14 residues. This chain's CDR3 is CASSRRGGNQPQHF. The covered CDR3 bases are TGTGCCAGCAGCCGACGAGGGGGCAATCAGCCC.

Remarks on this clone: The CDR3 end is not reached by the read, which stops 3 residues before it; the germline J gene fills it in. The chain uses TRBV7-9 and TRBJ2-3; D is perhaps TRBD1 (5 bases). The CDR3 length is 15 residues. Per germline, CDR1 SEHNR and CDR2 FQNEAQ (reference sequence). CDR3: CASSLGPGFNQPQYF. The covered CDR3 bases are TGTGCCAGCAGCTTAGGGCCAGGGTTCAATCAGCCG.

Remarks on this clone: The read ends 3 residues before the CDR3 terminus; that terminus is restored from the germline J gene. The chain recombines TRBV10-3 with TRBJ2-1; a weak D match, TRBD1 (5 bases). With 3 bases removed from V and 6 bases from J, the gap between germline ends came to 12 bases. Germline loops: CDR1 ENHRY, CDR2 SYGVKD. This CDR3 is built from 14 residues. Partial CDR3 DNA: TGTGCCATCAGTGATGGGGCGGCCGGCAATGAG. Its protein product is CAISDGAAGNE. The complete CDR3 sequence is CAISDGAAGNEQFF.

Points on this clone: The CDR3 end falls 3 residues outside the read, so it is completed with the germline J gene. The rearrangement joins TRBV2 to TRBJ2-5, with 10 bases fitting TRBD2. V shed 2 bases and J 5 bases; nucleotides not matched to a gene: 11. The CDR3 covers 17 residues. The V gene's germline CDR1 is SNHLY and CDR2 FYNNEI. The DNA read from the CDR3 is TGTGCCAGCAGTGAATATCGGGCTAGCGGGGGTCGGGAGACC. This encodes CASSEYRASGGRET. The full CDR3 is CASSEYRASGGRETQYF.

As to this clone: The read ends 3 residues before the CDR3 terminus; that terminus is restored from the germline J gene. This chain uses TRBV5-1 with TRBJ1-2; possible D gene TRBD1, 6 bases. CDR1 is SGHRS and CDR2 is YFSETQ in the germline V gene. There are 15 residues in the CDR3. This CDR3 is CASSPESGGGGGYTF. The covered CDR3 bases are TGCGCCAGCAGCCCCGAATCGGGAGGGGGTGGCGGC. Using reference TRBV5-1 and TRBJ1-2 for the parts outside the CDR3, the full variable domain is KAGVTQTPRYLIKTRGQQVTLSCSPISGHRSVSWYQQTPGQGLQFLFEYFSETQRNKGNFPGRFSGRQFSNSRSEMNVSTLELGDSALYLCASSPESGGGGGYTFGSGTRLTVV.

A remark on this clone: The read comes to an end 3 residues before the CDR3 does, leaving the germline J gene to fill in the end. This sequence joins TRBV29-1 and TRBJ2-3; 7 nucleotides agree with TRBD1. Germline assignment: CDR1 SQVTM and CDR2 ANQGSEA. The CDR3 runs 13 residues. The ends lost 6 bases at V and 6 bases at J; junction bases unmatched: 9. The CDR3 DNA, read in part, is TGCAGCGTCGACAGGGCCCAGGGCGATACG. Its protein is CSVDRAQGDT. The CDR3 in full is CSVDRAQGDTQYF.

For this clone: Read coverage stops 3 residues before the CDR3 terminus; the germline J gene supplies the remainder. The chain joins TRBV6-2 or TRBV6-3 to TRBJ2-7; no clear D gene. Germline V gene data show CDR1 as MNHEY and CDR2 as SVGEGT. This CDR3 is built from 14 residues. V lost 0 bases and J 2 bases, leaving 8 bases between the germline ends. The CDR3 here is CASSYSWQAYEQYF. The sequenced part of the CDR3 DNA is TGTGCCAGCAGTTACTCCTGGCAGGCCTACGAG.

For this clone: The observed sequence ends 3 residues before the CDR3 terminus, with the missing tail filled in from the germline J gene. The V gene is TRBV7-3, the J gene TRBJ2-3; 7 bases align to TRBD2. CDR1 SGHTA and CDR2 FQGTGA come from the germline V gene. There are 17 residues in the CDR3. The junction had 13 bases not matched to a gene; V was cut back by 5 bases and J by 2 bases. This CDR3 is CASSPQLGGLHTDTQYF. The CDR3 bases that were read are TGTGCCAGCAGCCCCCAACTTGGGGGACTACACACAGATACG.

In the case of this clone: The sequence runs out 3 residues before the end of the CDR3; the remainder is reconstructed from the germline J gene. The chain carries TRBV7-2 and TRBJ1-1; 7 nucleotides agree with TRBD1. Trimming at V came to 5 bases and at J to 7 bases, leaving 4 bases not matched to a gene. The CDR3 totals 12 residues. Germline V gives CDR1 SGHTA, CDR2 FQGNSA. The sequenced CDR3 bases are TGTGCCAGCAGCCAGACAGGGAATGAA. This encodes CASSQTGNE. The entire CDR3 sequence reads CASSQTGNEAFF.

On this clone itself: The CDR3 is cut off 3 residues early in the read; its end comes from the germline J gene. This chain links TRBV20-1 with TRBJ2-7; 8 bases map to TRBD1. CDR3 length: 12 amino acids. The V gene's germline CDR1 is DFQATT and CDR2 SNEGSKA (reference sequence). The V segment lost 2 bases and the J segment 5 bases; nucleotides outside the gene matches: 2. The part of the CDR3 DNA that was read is TGCAGTGCTAGAAACAGGGGGGACGAG. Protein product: CSARNRGDE. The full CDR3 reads CSARNRGDEQYF.

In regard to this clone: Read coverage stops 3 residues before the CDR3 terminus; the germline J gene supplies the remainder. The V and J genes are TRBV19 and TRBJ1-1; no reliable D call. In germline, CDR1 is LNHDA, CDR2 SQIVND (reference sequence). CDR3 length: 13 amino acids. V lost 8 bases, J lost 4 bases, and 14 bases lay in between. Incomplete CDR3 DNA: TGTGCCAGTGAGAGCGTTCCGAGCACTGAA. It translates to CASESVPSTE. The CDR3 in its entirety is CASESVPSTEAFF.

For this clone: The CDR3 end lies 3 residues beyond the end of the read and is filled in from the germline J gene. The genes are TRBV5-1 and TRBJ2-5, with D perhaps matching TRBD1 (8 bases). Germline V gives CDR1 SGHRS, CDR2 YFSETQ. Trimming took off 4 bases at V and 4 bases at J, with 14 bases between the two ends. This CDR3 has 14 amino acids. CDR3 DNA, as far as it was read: TGCGCCAGCAGCCCCACAGGGGGGGGAGAGACC. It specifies CASSPTGGGET. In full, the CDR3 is CASSPTGGGETQYF.

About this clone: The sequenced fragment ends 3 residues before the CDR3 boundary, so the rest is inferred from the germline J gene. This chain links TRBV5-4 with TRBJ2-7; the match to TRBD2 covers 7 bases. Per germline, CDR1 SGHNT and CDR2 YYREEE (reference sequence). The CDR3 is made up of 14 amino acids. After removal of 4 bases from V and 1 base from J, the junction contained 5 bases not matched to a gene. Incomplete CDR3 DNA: TGTGCCAGCAGCGGGGGGGAACAGTCCTACGAG. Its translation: CASSGGEQSYE. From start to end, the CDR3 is CASSGGEQSYEQYF.

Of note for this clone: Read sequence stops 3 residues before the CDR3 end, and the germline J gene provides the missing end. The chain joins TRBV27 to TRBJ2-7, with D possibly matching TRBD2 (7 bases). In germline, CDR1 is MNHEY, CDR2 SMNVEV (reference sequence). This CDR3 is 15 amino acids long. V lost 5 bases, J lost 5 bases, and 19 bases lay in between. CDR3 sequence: CASSPIGGGSDEQYF. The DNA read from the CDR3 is TGTGCCAGCAGTCCAATAGGGGGGGGGTCCGACGAG.

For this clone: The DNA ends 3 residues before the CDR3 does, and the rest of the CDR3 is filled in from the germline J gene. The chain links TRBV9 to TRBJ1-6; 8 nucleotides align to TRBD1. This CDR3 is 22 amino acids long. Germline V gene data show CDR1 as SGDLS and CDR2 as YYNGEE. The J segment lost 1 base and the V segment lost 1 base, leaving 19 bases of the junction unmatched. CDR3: CASSVTKGQEGRLRSYNSPLHF. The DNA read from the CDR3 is TGTGCCAGCAGCGTAACCAAGGGACAGGAGGGAAGACTGAGGTCCTATAATTCACCC.

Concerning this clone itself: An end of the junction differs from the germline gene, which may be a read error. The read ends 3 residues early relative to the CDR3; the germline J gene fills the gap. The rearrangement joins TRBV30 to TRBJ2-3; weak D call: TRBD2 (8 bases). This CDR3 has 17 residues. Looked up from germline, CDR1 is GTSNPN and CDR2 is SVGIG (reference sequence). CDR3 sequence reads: CAGSRGGAGGLHDTQYF. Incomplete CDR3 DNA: TGTGCCGGGAGCAGGGGGGGGGCGGGGGGCCTTCATGATACG.

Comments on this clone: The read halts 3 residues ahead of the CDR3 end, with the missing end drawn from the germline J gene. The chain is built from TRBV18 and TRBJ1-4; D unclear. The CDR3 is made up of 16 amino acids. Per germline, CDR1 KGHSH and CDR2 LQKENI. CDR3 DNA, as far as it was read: TGTGCCAGCTCACCACCCCCAGACAAACAAAATTCACCA. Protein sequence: CASSPPPDKQNSP. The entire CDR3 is CASSPPPDKQNSPLFF.

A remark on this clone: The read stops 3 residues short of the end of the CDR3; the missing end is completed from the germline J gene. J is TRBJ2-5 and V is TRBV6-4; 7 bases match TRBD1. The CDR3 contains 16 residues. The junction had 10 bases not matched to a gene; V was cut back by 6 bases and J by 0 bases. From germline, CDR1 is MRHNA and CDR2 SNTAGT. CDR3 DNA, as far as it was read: TGTGCCAGCAGCGCCCCGGGACAGCCGTACCAAGAGACC. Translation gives CASSAPGQPYQET. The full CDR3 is CASSAPGQPYQETQYF.

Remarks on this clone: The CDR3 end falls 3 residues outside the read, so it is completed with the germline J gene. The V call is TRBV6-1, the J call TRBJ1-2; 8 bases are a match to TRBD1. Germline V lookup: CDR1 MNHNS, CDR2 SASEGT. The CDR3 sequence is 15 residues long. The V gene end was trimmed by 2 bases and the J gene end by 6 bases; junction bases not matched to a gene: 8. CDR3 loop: CASSETGTGDNGYTF. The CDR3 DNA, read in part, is TGTGCCAGCAGTGAAACGGGGACAGGAGATAATGGC.

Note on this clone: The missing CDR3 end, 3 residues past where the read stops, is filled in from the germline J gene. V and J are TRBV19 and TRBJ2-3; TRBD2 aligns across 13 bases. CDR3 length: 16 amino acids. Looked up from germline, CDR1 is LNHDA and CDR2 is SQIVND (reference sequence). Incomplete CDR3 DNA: TGTGCCAGTAGTGGATGGACTAGCGGGGGAGAAGAGACG. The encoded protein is CASSGWTSGGEET. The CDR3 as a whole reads CASSGWTSGGEETQYF.

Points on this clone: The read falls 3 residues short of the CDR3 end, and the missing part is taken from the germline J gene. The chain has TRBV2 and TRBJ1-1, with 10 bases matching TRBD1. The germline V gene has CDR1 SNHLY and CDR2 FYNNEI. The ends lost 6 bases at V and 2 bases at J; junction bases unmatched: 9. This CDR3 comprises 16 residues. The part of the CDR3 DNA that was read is TGTGCCAGCAGGATCCGGGACAGGGGTTTTAACACTGAA. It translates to CASRIRDRGFNTE. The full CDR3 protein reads CASRIRDRGFNTEAFF.

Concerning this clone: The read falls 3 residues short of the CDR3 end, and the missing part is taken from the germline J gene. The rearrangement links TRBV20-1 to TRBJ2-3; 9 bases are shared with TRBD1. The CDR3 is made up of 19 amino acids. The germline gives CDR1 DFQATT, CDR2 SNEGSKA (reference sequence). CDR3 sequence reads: CSAREYRGRRGSSNQPQYF. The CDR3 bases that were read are TGCAGTGCTAGAGAGTACAGGGGGCGAAGGGGGTCTAGCAATCAGCCG.

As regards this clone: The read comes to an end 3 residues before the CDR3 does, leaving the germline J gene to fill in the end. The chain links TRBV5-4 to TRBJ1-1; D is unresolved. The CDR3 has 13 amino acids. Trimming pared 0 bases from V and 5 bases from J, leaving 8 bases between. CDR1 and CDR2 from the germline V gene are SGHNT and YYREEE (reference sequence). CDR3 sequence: CASSLGRGTEAFF. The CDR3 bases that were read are TGTGCCAGCAGCTTGGGTCGCGGTACTGAA.

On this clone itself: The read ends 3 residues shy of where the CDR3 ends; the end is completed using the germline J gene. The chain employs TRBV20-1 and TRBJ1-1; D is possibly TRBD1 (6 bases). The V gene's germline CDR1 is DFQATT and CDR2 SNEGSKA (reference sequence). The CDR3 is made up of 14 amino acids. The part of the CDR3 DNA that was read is TGCAGTGCTAGGGTTTTAGCTGACAGGTCAAAA. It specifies CSARVLADRSK. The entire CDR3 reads CSARVLADRSKAFF.

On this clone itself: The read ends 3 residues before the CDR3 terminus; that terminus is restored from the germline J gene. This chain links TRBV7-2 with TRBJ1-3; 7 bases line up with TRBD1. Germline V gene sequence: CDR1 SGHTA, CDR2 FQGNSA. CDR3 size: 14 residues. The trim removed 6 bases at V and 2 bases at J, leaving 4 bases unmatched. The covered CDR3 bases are TGTGCCAGCAGAGACGGGACAGCTGGAAACACC. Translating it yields CASRDGTAGNT. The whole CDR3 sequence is CASRDGTAGNTIYF. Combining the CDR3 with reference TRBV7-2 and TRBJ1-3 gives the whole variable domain GAGVSQSPSNKVTEKGKDVELRCDPISGHTALYWYRQSLGQGLEFLIYFQGNSAPDKSGLPSDRFSAERTGGSVSTLTIQRTQQEDSAVYLCASRDGTAGNTIYFGEGSWLTVV.

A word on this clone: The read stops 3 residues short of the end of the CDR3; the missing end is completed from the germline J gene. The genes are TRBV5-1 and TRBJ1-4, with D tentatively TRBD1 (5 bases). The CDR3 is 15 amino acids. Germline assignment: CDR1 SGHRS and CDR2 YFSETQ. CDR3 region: CASSPDGAGNSPLFF. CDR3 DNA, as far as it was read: TGCGCCAGCAGCCCAGACGGGGCGGGGAATTCACCA.